This T cell receptor (beta chain) was captured in a study of PD-L1 blockade in urothelial cancer. At the level of the study: Patients' prior chemotherapy regimens numbered 0 to 3. Study-level points and caveats: When measured at 3 weeks, tumor-associated blood clones expanded more in durable-benefit patients.

Trimming at V came to 10 bases and at J to 6 bases, leaving 9 bases not matched to a gene. Germline V gives CDR1 MDHEN, CDR2 SYDVKM. The CDR3 consists of 14 residues. Here immunoSEQ multiplex PCR was the method, and the copy in TCRdb shows in-frame clones only, minus some. The sample consists of 40,000 to 50,000 clones, approximately 86% of them appearing once. Turning to this clone: Its antigen remains unknown.

Indicated time point: peripheral blood 6 weeks after treatment start. The sample was PBMCs, taken around atezolizumab (anti-PD-L1) treatment. The sequence was obtained from a man aged 60 to 69 with urothelial cancer. The V call is TRBV28, the J call TRBJ2-3; 11 bases line up with TRBD2. DNA for the CDR3: TGTGCCACCCGTAGCGGGGGGGCCAGGGATACGCAGTATTTT. It encodes CATRSGGARDTQYF.